The TCR beta chain described here comes from a study of T cell repertoires in cytomegalovirus infection. Study in general: Shared public TCR beta signatures pointed to both CMV infection and a matching HLA type.

Germline CDR1 and CDR2: DFQATT and SNEGSKA (reference sequence). V dropped 4 bases and J dropped 7 bases, with 23 bases sitting between them. The CDR3 sequence is 16 residues long. TCRdb passed the reads through MiXCR, listing each CDR3 protein once. The sample lists about 320,000 distinct CDR3 sequences; 8% to 9.5% were seen once. In its sample, this clonotype was seen a few times. The clonotype originates from a human donor in good health (CMV status not recorded). Some clones in this sample may be carry-over from other donors' samples. J is TRBJ2-1 and V is TRBV20-1, with D possibly called TRBD1 or TRBD2 (5 bases each). The sample consisted of PBMCs. CDR3 amino acids: CSATHAGTAEGNEQFF. The DNA of the CDR3 is TGCAGTGCTACACACGCCGGGACCGCCGAGGGGAATGAGCAGTTCTTC.